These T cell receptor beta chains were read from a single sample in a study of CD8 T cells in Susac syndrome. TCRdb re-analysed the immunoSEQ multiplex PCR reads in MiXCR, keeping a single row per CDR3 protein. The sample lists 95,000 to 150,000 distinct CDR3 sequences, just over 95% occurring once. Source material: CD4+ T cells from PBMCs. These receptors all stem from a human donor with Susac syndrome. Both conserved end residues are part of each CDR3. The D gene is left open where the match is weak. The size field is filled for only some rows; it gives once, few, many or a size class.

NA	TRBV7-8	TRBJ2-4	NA	TGTGCCAGCAGCTTACCAGGGCTAAACATTCAGTACTTC	CASSLPGLNIQYF
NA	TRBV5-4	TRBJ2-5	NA	TGTGCCAGCAGCTCAGGACCTAGTGGGCAAGAGACCCAGTACTTC	CASSSGPSGQETQYF
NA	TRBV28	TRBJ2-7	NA	TGTGCCAGCAGTCCCCGACAGGTCTCCTACGAGCAGTACTTC	CASSPRQVSYEQYF
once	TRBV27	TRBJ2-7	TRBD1	TGTGCCAGCAGTCCGGGGACAGGGCGAGGTATAGGGCAGTACTTC	CASSPGTGRGIGQYF
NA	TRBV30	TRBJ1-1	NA	TGTGCCTGGAGTAATCTCGGACAGCCAAACACTGAAGCTTTCTTT	CAWSNLGQPNTEAFF
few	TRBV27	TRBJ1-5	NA	TGTGCCAGCAGCCCTGGAGGGCTCCAGCCCCAGCATTTT	CASSPGGLQPQHF
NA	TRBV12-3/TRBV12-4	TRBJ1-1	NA	TGTGCCAGCAGTTTGGTGGGCTCCACTGAAGCTTTCTTT	CASSLVGSTEAFF
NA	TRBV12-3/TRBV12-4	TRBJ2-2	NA	TGTGCCAGCAGGCACACGAACACCGGGGAGCTGTTTTTT	CASRHTNTGELFF
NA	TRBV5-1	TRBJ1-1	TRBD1	TGCGCCAGCAGCTTCTCCGGGACAGCGAACACTGAAGCTTTCTTT	CASSFSGTANTEAFF
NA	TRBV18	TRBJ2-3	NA	TGTGCCAGCTCACCAAGTCTTAGCTCCACAGATACGCAGTATTTT	CASSPSLSSTDTQYF
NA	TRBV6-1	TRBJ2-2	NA	TGTGCCACCTCGGGCCAGTTCCACGCGAACACCGGGGAGCTGTTTTTT	CATSGQFHANTGELFF
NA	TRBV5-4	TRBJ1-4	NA	TGTGCCAGCAGCCGATCAGGGGATGCGAATGAAAAACTGTTTTTT	CASSRSGDANEKLFF
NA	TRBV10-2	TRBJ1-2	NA	TGCGCCAGCCTCCGGGACGACTATGGCTACACCTTC	CASLRDDYGYTF
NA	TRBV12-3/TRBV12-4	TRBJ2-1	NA	TGTGCCAGCAGTTTTATGTTGGACAATGAGCAGTTCTTC	CASSFMLDNEQFF
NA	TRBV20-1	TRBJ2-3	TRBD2	TGCAGTGCCGAGACTAGCGGGAGTGCAGATACGCAGTATTTT	CSAETSGSADTQYF
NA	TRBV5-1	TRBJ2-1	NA	TGCGCCAGCAGCTTGGAGAGTAGCTCGGGTGAGCAGTTCTTC	CASSLESSSGEQFF
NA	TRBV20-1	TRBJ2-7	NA	TGCAGTGCTAGCGACAGGACCTACGAGCAGTACTTC	CSASDRTYEQYF
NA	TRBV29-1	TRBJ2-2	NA	TGCAGCGTTGAACAGGGTTTCACCGGGGAGCTGTTTTTT	CSVEQGFTGELFF
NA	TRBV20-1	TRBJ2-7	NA	TGCAGTGTTAACGCGGGAGGGACAGGACCCCCCTACGAGCAGTACTTC	CSVNAGGTGPPYEQYF
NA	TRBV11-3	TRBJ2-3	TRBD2	TGTGCCAGCAGCCATACGGGAGGTATGCAGTATTTT	CASSHTGGMQYF
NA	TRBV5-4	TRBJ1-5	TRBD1	TGTGCCAGCAGCTCCGGACAGGGGGATCAGCCCCAGCATTTT	CASSSGQGDQPQHF
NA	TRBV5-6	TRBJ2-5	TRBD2	TGTGCCAGCAGCTTGAAGAGACTAGCGGTCGGGGAGACCCAGTACTTC	CASSLKRLAVGETQYF
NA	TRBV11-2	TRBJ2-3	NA	TGTGCCAGCAGCTTAGGGCGGGGAGATACGCAGTATTTT	CASSLGRGDTQYF
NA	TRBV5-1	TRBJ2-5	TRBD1	TGCGCCAGCAGCGAAGGGACAGGGAGTTTCCAAGAGACCCAGTACTTC	CASSEGTGSFQETQYF
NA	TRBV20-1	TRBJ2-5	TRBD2	TGCAGTGCTAGACCTCTTCGGGGACTAGCGCGGGAGACCCAGTACTTC	CSARPLRGLARETQYF
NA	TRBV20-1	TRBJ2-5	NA	TGCAGTGCGAAAAAAGGGGAGACCCAGTACTTC	CSAKKGETQYF
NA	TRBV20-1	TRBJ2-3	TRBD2	TGCAGTGCTGGTTTAACTAGCGGTAGCACAGATACGCAGTATTTT	CSAGLTSGSTDTQYF
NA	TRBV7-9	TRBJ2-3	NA	TGTGCCAGCAGCTCCGGCTACACTAGCACAGATACGCAGTATTTT	CASSSGYTSTDTQYF
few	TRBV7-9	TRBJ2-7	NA	TGTGCCAGCAGCCCGCATGAACAGGGAGGTGAGCAGTACTTC	CASSPHEQGGEQYF
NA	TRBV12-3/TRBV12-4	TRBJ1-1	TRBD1	TGTGCCAGCGGCAGGGGGTCGAACACTGAAGCTTTCTTT	CASGRGSNTEAFF
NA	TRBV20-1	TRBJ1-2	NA	TGCAGTGCTAGATCCCCAGGGGCATATGGCTACACCTTC	CSARSPGAYGYTF
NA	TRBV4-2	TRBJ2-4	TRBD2	TGTGCCAGCAGCCAAGATTCGGCTAGCGGAAACATTCAGTACTTC	CASSQDSASGNIQYF
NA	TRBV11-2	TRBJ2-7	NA	TGTGCCAGCAGCCCCCAAGGGACAGCGGGAGTCTACGAGCAGTACTTC	CASSPQGTAGVYEQYF
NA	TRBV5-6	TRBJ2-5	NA	TGTGCCAGCAGCTTGGCCCGGCGGCAAGAGACCCAGTACTTC	CASSLARRQETQYF
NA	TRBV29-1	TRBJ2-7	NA	TGCAGCGTTGTGGAGGATTCCTACGAGCAGTACTTC	CSVVEDSYEQYF
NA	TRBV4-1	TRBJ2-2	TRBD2	TGCGCCAGCAGCCAATGGATAGCGGGAAATACCGGGGAGCTGTTTTTT	CASSQWIAGNTGELFF
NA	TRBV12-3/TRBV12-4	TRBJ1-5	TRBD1	TGTGCCAGCAGCCGGGACAGGGCCAATCAGCCCCAGCATTTT	CASSRDRANQPQHF
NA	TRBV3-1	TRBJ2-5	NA	TGTGCCAGCAGCCAAGATCGGGGGGCAGGGGGGATCGAGACCCAGTACTTC	CASSQDRGAGGIETQYF
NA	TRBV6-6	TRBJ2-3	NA	TGTGCCAGCAGTTTGGTCCGGGACCGTAGCACAGATACGCAGTATTTT	CASSLVRDRSTDTQYF
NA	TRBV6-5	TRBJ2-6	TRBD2	TGTGCCAGCACCCAGGGAGGGCTCGGGGCCAACGTCCTGACTTTC	CASTQGGLGANVLTF
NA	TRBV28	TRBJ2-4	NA	TGTGCCAGCAGTTCGAGCGCGGACATTCAGTACTTC	CASSSSADIQYF
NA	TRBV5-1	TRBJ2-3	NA	TGCGCCAGCAGCTGGGACCCGCCGCCTCCCACGCAGTATTTT	CASSWDPPPPTQYF